Listed here are 30 T cell receptor beta chains from one sample, sequenced in a study of early T cells in non-severe SARS-CoV-2 infection. TCRdb re-analysed the 5' RACE reads in MiXCR, keeping a single row per CDR3 protein. The sample gives 30,000 to 35,000 distinct CDR3 sequences, approximately 4.2% of which show up once; around 10% is in the top ten. The specimen sequenced was whole blood. The receptors were gathered from an adult who was a healthcare worker with PCR-confirmed SARS-CoV-2 infection or an uninfected control (not recorded which).

In this sample, this clonotype turned up many times. The chain uses TRBV5-1 and TRBJ1-3; D unresolved. V lost 4 bases to trimming and J lost 1 base, with 15 bases between them. Germline V CDR1 and CDR2: SGHRS, YFSETQ. The CDR3 has 16 residues. CDR3 amino acids: CASSQSGTRSGNTIYF. CDR3 sequence (DNA): TGCGCCAGCAGCCAAAGTGGCACGCGGTCTGGAAACACCATATATTTT. Full variable domain (missing parts from reference TRBV5-1 and TRBJ1-3): KAGVTQTPRYLIKTRGQQVTLSCSPISGHRSVSWYQQTPGQGLQFLFEYFSETQRNKGNFPGRFSGRQFSNSRSEMNVSTLELGDSALYLCASSQSGTRSGNTIYFGEGSWLTVV.

There are many counts of this clonotype. The CDR3 region has the DNA TGCAGCGCCTCAGGGGGCGTCGAGCAGTACTTC. This codes for CSASGGVEQYF. The rearrangement joins TRBV29-1 to TRBJ2-7; 8 positions agree with TRBD1. Germline V CDR1 and CDR2: SQVTM, ANQGSEA. CDR3 length equals 11 residues. With V trimmed by 7 bases and J by 6 bases, 5 bases remained unmatched.

This clonotype has ten or more counts. V usage is TRBV5-1 and J usage is TRBJ1-1; D is unresolved. The CDR3 sequence is 15 residues long. Germline assignment: CDR1 SGHRS and CDR2 YFSETQ. The ends were cut back, 0 bases at V and 2 bases at J, with 11 bases in the middle. CDR3 region: CASSLAAMRNTEAFF. As DNA, the CDR3 is TGCGCCAGCAGCTTGGCCGCCATGAGAAACACTGAAGCTTTCTTT.

This clonotype appeared many times. CDR3 nucleotides: TGTGCCAGCAGGGCGCTGAACACCGGGGAGCTGTTTTTT. Protein: CASRALNTGELFF. The chain combines TRBV7-3 with TRBJ2-2; D is unclear. V lost 6 bases and J 1 base, leaving 6 bases between the germline ends. Germline loops: CDR1 SGHTA, CDR2 FQGTGA. The CDR3 consists of 13 residues.

This clonotype has more than one count but fewer than ten. The chain employs TRBV7-2 and TRBJ1-6, with D maybe TRBD1 (6 bases). The ends were cut back, 5 bases at V and 6 bases at J, with 14 bases in the middle. The germline gives CDR1 SGHTA, CDR2 FQGNSA. The CDR3 covers 15 residues. The CDR3 coding sequence is TGTGCCAGCAGCCCCGTAGGGGGGACTAATTCACCCCTCCACTTT. Protein product: CASSPVGGTNSPLHF.

This clonotype was counted at least ten times. The gene calls are TRBV5-1 and TRBJ2-1; perhaps TRBD1 as D (6 bases). Germline lookup yields CDR1 SGHRS and CDR2 YFSETQ. V gave up 3 bases and J gave up 5 bases, with 12 bases separating them. CDR3 size: 14 residues. The CDR3 bases are TGCGCCAGCAGCTGGGGGACAACTGACAATGAGCAGTTCTTC. It encodes CASSWGTTDNEQFF. Combining the CDR3 with reference TRBV5-1 and TRBJ2-1 gives the whole variable domain KAGVTQTPRYLIKTRGQQVTLSCSPISGHRSVSWYQQTPGQGLQFLFEYFSETQRNKGNFPGRFSGRQFSNSRSEMNVSTLELGDSALYLCASSWGTTDNEQFFGPGTRLTVL.

This clonotype has at least ten counts. The V call is TRBV2, the J call TRBJ1-1; D remains ambiguous. The V gene lost 5 bases and the J gene lost 5 bases, with 6 bases spanning the gap. Germline V gene lookup returns CDR1 SNHLY and CDR2 FYNNEI. This CDR3 spans 11 amino acids. This CDR3 reads CASSFMTEAFF. CDR3 DNA: TGTGCCAGCAGTTTTATGACTGAAGCTTTCTTT.

Ten or more counts support this clonotype. CDR3 protein: CASSLAQSYEQYF. The CDR3 DNA follows: TGTGCCAGCAGCTTAGCACAGTCCTACGAGCAGTACTTC. The chain recombines TRBV7-9 with TRBJ2-7; D uncertain. V was shortened by 0 bases and J by 1 base, with 4 bases between the two germline ends. CDR3 length equals 13 residues. Germline V lookup: CDR1 SEHNR, CDR2 FQNEAQ (reference sequence).

This chain uses TRBV19 with TRBJ2-2; TRBD2 agrees at 9 bases. Germline loops: CDR1 LNHDA, CDR2 SQIVND (reference sequence). The CDR3 is 16 amino acids. V lost 5 bases, J lost 4 bases, and 8 bases stayed unmatched. The CDR3 protein is CASSGASGTFTGELFF. The DNA for the CDR3 is TGTGCCAGTAGTGGGGCTAGCGGGACTTTCACCGGGGAGCTGTTTTTT.

This clonotype came up many times. This chain uses TRBV7-9 with TRBJ2-7, with D uncertain. The CDR3 has 11 residues. V was clipped by 4 bases and J by 3 bases, with 4 bases between them. Looked up from germline, CDR1 is SEHNR and CDR2 is FQNEAQ (reference sequence). CDR3 loop: CASSSYYEQYF. CDR3 sequence (DNA): TGTGCCAGCAGCTCGTACTACGAGCAGTACTTC.

This clonotype was observed a handful of times. The rearrangement joins TRBV5-1 to TRBJ1-4, with D possibly TRBD1 on 5 matching bases. This CDR3 spans 15 amino acids. V was trimmed by 1 base and J by 6 bases, leaving 13 bases between them. Germline lookup yields CDR1 SGHRS and CDR2 YFSETQ. CDR3 amino acids: CASSLSGGEYEKLFF. The CDR3 DNA is TGCGCCAGCAGCTTGTCCGGAGGGGAGTATGAAAAACTGTTTTTT. Variable domain in full (rest from reference TRBV5-1 and TRBJ1-4): KAGVTQTPRYLIKTRGQQVTLSCSPISGHRSVSWYQQTPGQGLQFLFEYFSETQRNKGNFPGRFSGRQFSNSRSEMNVSTLELGDSALYLCASSLSGGEYEKLFFGSGTQLSVL.

In its sample, this clonotype was seen a few times. V gene TRBV12-3 or TRBV12-4 combines with J gene TRBJ2-7; 8 positions agree with TRBD1. The CDR3 has 14 residues. Trimming cost V 5 bases and J 2 bases; bases outside gene matches: 5. The CDR3 spells CASSGRDRTYEQYF. CDR3 bases: TGTGCCAGCAGTGGCCGGGACAGGACCTACGAGCAGTACTTC.

This clonotype was recorded many times. The V gene is TRBV7-2, the J gene TRBJ2-1; no clear D. The CDR3 is made up of 15 amino acids. CDR1 SGHTA and CDR2 FQGNSA come from the germline V gene. The V gene lost 1 base and the J gene lost 4 bases, with 11 bases spanning the gap. The CDR3 nucleotides read TGTGCCAGCAGCTTAGGGCTCTTGGGGTACAATGAGCAGTTCTTC. Translating it yields CASSLGLLGYNEQFF.

V usage is TRBV7-9 and J usage is TRBJ1-5; tentatively, D is TRBD1 (5 bases). The CDR3 is made up of 14 amino acids. Trimming took 3 bases from V and 2 from J, leaving 8 bases between them. Germline V gene sequence: CDR1 SEHNR, CDR2 FQNEAQ (reference sequence). The CDR3 sequence is CASSLQGGNQPQHF. The CDR3 nucleotides read TGTGCCAGCAGCTTGCAGGGAGGCAATCAGCCCCAGCATTTT.

This clonotype was found many times. This sequence joins TRBV7-9 and TRBJ2-5; D ambiguous. Germline CDR1 and CDR2: SEHNR and FQNEAQ (reference sequence). Trimming cost V 0 bases and J 5 bases, with 10 bases left between them. This CDR3 comprises 14 residues. This CDR3 reads CASSLAEASETQYF. The CDR3 region has the DNA TGTGCCAGCAGCTTAGCAGAAGCTTCGGAGACCCAGTACTTC.

This clonotype was found many times. This chain uses TRBV20-1 with TRBJ2-7; weak D call: TRBD1 (6 bases). The CDR3 runs 14 residues. Germline CDR1 is DFQATT and CDR2 is SNEGSKA (reference sequence). Trimming removed 3 bases from V and 5 bases from J, with 17 bases in between. The CDR3 DNA sequence: TGCAGTGCTAGTCCCCCCAGGGGAGTGAACGAGCAGTACTTC. This gives the protein CSASPPRGVNEQYF.

This clonotype is termed large (0.1 to 1%). The chain couples TRBV6-5 to TRBJ2-2; no firm D call. Trimming removed 2 bases from V and 4 bases from J, with 8 bases in between. The germline gives CDR1 MNHEY, CDR2 SVGAGI. CDR3 length equals 14 residues. The CDR3 loop is CASSYASLTGELFF. The CDR3 region has the DNA TGTGCCAGCAGTTACGCATCCCTCACCGGGGAGCTGTTTTTT.

The chain links TRBV6-6 to TRBJ2-7, with TRBD2 matching over 9 bases. Germline V CDR1 and CDR2: MNHNY, SVGAGI (reference sequence). CDR3 size: 15 residues. The V and J ends lost 5 bases and 5 bases, in that order; junction bases with no gene match: 10. The CDR3 region has the DNA TGTGCCAGCAGTCGGGAGGCTAGCGGGGAGCACGAGCAGTACTTC. Amino acid sequence: CASSREASGEHEQYF.

The rearrangement uses TRBV24-1 and TRBJ2-2; D remains unclear. Trimming took 7 bases from V and 0 from J, leaving 5 bases between them. Germline V gives CDR1 KGHDR, CDR2 SFDVKD. The CDR3 runs 13 residues. For the CDR3, the DNA is TGTGCCACCAGGACACCGAACACCGGGGAGCTGTTTTTT. It encodes CATRTPNTGELFF.

This clonotype has a count of ten or more. The rearrangement uses TRBV7-2 and TRBJ2-5; D remains unclear. The CDR3 covers 15 residues. V dropped 3 bases and J dropped 4 bases, with 15 bases sitting between them. Germline loops: CDR1 SGHTA, CDR2 FQGNSA. The CDR3 loop is CASSLVQLATETQYF. The CDR3 bases are TGTGCCAGCAGCTTGGTCCAATTGGCGACAGAGACCCAGTACTTC.

The chain couples TRBV6-2 or TRBV6-3 to TRBJ2-3; perhaps TRBD2 as D (6 bases). Germline CDR1 is MNHEY and CDR2 is SVGEGT. Between the trimmed V and J ends, which lost 6 bases and 4 bases, there was a span of 11 bases. The CDR3 is 13 amino acids. The DNA of the CDR3 is TGTGCCAGCAGGGAGGGTTCGCCAGATACGCAGTATTTT. As protein: CASREGSPDTQYF.

This clonotype was detected many times. This chain uses TRBV20-1 with TRBJ1-2; D not resolved. This CDR3 comprises 12 residues. Germline-derived CDR1 and CDR2 are DFQATT and SNEGSKA (reference sequence). V was cut by 6 bases and J by 5 bases, with 13 bases left in between. In nucleotides, the CDR3 is TGCAGTGCCAGGACGTTAGGTTATGGCTACACCTTC. It specifies CSARTLGYGYTF.

This clonotype was picked up many times. The V call is TRBV18, the J call TRBJ2-5, with a possible D match to TRBD1 (6 bases). This CDR3 is built from 14 residues. Germline V gene data show CDR1 as KGHSH and CDR2 as LQKENI. Trimming removed 3 bases at V and 3 bases at J, with 11 bases between. This CDR3 is CASSPGRGEETQYF. CDR3 coding DNA: TGTGCCAGCTCACCCGGCAGGGGTGAAGAGACCCAGTACTTC.

This clonotype was seen at least ten times. The chain employs TRBV5-1 and TRBJ1-4; D not resolved. The V and J ends lost 6 bases and 2 bases respectively, with 17 bases between them. The germline V gene encodes CDR1 SGHRS and CDR2 YFSETQ. This CDR3 region has 16 residues. The DNA of the CDR3 is TGCGCCAGCATGCACCCTAGCCGAGGTACTAATGAAAAACTGTTTTTT. Translating it yields CASMHPSRGTNEKLFF.

This clonotype was picked up a small number of times. The chain joins TRBV24-1 to TRBJ2-3; 11 nucleotides agree with TRBD2. V was pared by 4 bases and J by 1 base, with 6 bases of the junction left unmatched. This CDR3 comprises 17 residues. From germline, CDR1 is KGHDR and CDR2 SFDVKD. The CDR3 region is CATSDSGLAGRTDTQYF. The CDR3 DNA follows: TGTGCCACCAGTGACTCCGGACTAGCGGGCCGCACAGATACGCAGTATTTT.

This clonotype was recorded many times. This chain connects TRBV27 to TRBJ2-4, with D unclear. Trimming removed 4 bases at V and 6 bases at J, with 16 bases between. The CDR3 covers 15 residues. Per germline, CDR1 MNHEY and CDR2 SMNVEV (reference sequence). CDR3 sequence (DNA): TGTGCCAGCAGTTCCTTAAAGGGTCAGAGAAACATTCAGTACTTC. Translating gives CASSSLKGQRNIQYF.

By frequency in the sample, this clonotype is medium-sized (0.01 to 0.1%). The genes are TRBV27 and TRBJ1-2; 8 bases are a match to TRBD1. There are 15 residues in the CDR3. Looked up from germline, CDR1 is MNHEY and CDR2 is SMNVEV (reference sequence). Germline trimming cut 4 bases from V and 3 bases from J; bases unmatched to any gene: 7. CDR3 DNA sequence: TGTGCCAGCAGTTCTCAGGGGGCACAGGACTATGGCTACACCTTC. Its translation: CASSSQGAQDYGYTF.

The sample holds a few counts of this clonotype. The V gene is TRBV28, the J gene TRBJ2-2; TRBD2 agrees at 9 bases. This CDR3 has 15 amino acids. Germline V gives CDR1 MDHEN, CDR2 SYDVKM. V gave up 6 bases and J gave up 5 bases; unmatched junction bases: 7. This CDR3 reads CASSLGLARTGELFF. The CDR3, as DNA: TGTGCCAGCAGCCTCGGACTAGCGAGGACCGGGGAGCTGTTTTTT. Full variable domain (outside the CDR3, taken from reference TRBV28 and TRBJ2-2): DVKVTQSSRYLVKRTGEKVFLECVQDMDHENMFWYRQDPGLGLRLIYFSYDVKMKEKGDIPEGYSVSREKKERFSLILESASTNQTSMYLCASSLGLARTGELFFGEGSRLTVL.

This clonotype showed up just a few times. This sequence joins TRBV6-1 and TRBJ2-3; D might be TRBD1 (5 bases). Between the trimmed V and J ends, which lost 8 bases and 0 bases, there was a span of 15 bases. Germline CDR1 MNHNS, CDR2 SASEGT. CDR3 length: 15 amino acids. The CDR3: CASCAQGVSTDTQYF. CDR3 sequence (DNA): TGTGCCAGCTGTGCTCAGGGCGTAAGCACAGATACGCAGTATTTT.

V and J are TRBV12-3 or TRBV12-4 and TRBJ2-5, with D tentatively TRBD2 (6 bases). V gave up 7 bases and J gave up 5 bases, with 23 bases separating them. The CDR3 has 16 residues. CDR3 loop: CASTSWGETYRETQYF. The CDR3 DNA is TGTGCCAGCACTTCCTGGGGGGAAACCTACCGGGAGACCCAGTACTTC.